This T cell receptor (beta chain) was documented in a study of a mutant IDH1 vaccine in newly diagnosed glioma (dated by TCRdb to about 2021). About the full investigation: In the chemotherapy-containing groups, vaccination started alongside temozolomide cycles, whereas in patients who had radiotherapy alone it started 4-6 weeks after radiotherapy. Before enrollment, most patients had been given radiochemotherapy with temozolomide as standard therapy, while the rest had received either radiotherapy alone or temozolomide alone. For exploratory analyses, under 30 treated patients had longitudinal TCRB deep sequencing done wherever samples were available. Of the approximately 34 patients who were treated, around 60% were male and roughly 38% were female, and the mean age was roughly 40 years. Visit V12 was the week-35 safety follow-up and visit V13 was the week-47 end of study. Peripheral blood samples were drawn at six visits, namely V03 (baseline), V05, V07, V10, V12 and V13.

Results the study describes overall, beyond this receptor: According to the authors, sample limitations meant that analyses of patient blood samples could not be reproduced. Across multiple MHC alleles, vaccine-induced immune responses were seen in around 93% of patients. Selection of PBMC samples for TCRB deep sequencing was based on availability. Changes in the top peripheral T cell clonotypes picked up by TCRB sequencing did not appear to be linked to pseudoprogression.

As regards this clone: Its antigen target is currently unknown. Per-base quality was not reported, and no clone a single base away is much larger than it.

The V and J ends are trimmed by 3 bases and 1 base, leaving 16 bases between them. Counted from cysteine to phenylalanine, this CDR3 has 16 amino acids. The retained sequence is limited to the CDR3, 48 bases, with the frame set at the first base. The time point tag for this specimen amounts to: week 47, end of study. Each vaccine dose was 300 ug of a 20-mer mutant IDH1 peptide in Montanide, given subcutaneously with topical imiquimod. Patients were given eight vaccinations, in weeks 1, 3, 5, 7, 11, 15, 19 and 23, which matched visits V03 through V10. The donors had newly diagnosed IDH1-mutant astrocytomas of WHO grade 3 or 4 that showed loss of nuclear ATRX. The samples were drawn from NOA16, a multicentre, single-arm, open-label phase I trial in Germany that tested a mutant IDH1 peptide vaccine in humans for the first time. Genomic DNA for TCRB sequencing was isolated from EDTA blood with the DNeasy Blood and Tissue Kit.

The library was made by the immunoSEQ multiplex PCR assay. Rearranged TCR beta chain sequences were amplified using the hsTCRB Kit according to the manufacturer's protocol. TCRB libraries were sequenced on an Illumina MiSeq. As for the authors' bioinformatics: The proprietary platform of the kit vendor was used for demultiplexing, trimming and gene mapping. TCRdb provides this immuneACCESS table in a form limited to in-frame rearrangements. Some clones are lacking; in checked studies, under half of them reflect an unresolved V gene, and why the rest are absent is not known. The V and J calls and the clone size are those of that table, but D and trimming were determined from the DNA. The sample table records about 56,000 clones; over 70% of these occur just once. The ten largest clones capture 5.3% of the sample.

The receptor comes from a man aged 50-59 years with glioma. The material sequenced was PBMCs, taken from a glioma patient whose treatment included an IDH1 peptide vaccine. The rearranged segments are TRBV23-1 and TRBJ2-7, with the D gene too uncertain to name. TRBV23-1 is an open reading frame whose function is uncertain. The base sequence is TGCGCCAGCAGTCAGCCTTTGGTGGTCAAATCCTACGAGCAGTACTTC. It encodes CASSQPLVVKSYEQYF.